The 9 T cell receptor beta chains below all came from one sample that was sequenced in a study of radiation and T cells in renal cell carcinoma. Time point noted: blood 2 weeks post-SBRT. Treatment given: 15 Gy SBRT to primary tumor, nephrectomy 4 weeks later. The table came from immunoSEQ multiplex PCR; TCRdb's copy has only in-frame clones and leaves some out. This sample has some 76,000 clones, with about 80% found just once. The source was blood, collected from a patient whose treatment included radiotherapy and nephrectomy. The source of these receptors is a man in his 60s with renal cell carcinoma.

The CDR3 DNA reads TGTGCCAGCAGCACCCCTGGGGGCTACGAGCAGTACTTC. The encoded protein is CASSTPGGYEQYF. The J gene is TRBJ2-7, the V gene TRBV5-5; D assignment may be TRBD1 or TRBD2 (5 bases each). V lost 4 bases and J lost 3, with 11 bases in between. The CDR3 runs 13 residues. CDR1 and CDR2 from the germline V gene are SGHKS and YYEKEE (reference sequence).

The rearrangement uses TRBV6-5 and TRBJ2-5, with 8 bases lining up with TRBD1. The assigned J gene may be wrong: the sequence end matches TRBJ2-7 better. This CDR3 contains 13 residues. From germline, CDR1 is MNHEY and CDR2 SVGAGI. The CDR3 region is CASSYETGVEQYF. The CDR3 nucleotides are TGTGCCAGCAGTTACGAGACAGGGGTCGAGCAGTACTTC.

The chain links TRBV27 to TRBJ2-7, with 7 bases fitting TRBD1. The trim removed 4 bases at V and 6 bases at J, leaving 6 bases unmatched. This CDR3 has 13 residues. The germline V gene encodes CDR1 MNHEY and CDR2 SMNVEV (reference sequence). The CDR3 DNA reads as TGTGCCAGCAGTTCTACAGGGGCGGTCGAGCAGTACTTC. This codes for CASSSTGAVEQYF.

The chain is built from TRBV5-1 and TRBJ2-1, with 9 bases identical to TRBD2. From germline, CDR1 is SGHRS and CDR2 YFSETQ. The CDR3 runs 16 residues. Trimming at V came to 0 bases and at J to 5 bases, leaving 6 bases not matched to a gene. The CDR3 nucleotides read TGCGCCAGCAGCTTGGTACTAGCGGGTACTAACAATGAGCAGTTCTTC. This gives the protein CASSLVLAGTNNEQFF.

This chain uses TRBV7-6 with TRBJ2-5, with 8 bases matching TRBD1. J was trimmed by 5 bases and V by 5 bases; bases with no gene match: 7. Germline CDR1 and CDR2: SGHVS and FNYEAQ. The CDR3 consists of 14 residues. CDR3 sequence reads: CASSPFTGGETQYF. The CDR3, as DNA: TGTGCCAGCAGCCCATTCACAGGGGGTGAGACCCAGTACTTC.

V and J are TRBV7-3 and TRBJ2-2; 8 bases fit TRBD1. The junction had 4 bases not matched to a gene; V was cut back by 3 bases and J by 1 base. This CDR3 has 16 residues. Germline V CDR1 and CDR2: SGHTA, FQGTGA. For the CDR3, the DNA is TGTGCCAGCAGCTTGCGGGACAGGAAGAACACCGGGGAGCTGTTTTTT. Amino acids: CASSLRDRKNTGELFF.

The chain employs TRBV27 and TRBJ1-5, with 7 bases lining up with TRBD1. This CDR3 has 14 residues. Germline V gene sequence: CDR1 MNHEY, CDR2 SMNVEV (reference sequence). V dropped 5 bases and J dropped 6; count of bases not matched to a gene: 7. The CDR3 DNA sequence: TGTGCCAGCAGTCCCCGACAGGGTGGTCAGCCCCAGCATTTT. Its protein product is CASSPRQGGQPQHF.

This clone came up a few times. The rearrangement uses TRBV7-6 and TRBJ1-3; D gene ambiguous. V was clipped by 2 bases and J by 2 bases, with 10 bases between them. This CDR3 is 15 amino acids long. CDR1 SGHVS and CDR2 FNYEAQ come from the germline V gene. The CDR3 region is CASSLTDGAGNTIYF. CDR3 nucleotides: TGTGCCAGCAGCTTAACCGACGGGGCTGGAAACACCATATATTTT. The full variable domain, rest sourced from reference TRBV7-6 and TRBJ1-3, is GAGVSQSPRYKVTKRGQDVALRCDPISGHVSLYWYRQALGQGPEFLTYFNYEAQQDKSGLPNDRFSAERPEGSISTLTIQRTEQRDSAMYRCASSLTDGAGNTIYFGEGSWLTVV.

This chain links TRBV28 with TRBJ1-1; unclear D gene. The CDR3 is 11 residues long. V lost 3 bases, J lost 2 bases, and 1 base lay in between. Germline V gene data show CDR1 as MDHEN and CDR2 as SYDVKM. CDR3 bases: TGTGCCAGCAGTTTCAACACTGAAGCTTTCTTT. Its translation is CASSFNTEAFF.